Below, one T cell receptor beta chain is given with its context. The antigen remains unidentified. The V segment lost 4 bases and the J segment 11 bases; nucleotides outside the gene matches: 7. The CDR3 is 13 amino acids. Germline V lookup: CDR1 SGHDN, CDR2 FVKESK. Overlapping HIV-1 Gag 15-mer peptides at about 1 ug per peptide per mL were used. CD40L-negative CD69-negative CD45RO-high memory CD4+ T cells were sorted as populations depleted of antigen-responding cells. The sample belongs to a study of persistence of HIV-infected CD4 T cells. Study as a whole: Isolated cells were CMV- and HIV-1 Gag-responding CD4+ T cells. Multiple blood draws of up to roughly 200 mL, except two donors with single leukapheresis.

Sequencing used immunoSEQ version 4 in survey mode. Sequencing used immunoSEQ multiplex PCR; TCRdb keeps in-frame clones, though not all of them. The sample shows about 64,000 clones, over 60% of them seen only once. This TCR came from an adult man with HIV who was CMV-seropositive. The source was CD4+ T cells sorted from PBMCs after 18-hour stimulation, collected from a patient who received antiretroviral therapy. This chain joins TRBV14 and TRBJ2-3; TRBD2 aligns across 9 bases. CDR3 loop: CASSPGTSRKQYF. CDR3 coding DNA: TGTGCCAGCAGCCCCGGGACTAGCCGAAAGCAGTATTTT.